This TCR beta chain derives from a study of regulatory T cells in long-lasting Graves disease. Study summary: Those with persistent Graves' disease had received antithyroid drugs for over 5 years with positive TSH receptor antibodies. Study-wide points: Peripheral blood, not thyroid tissue, was the sole material studied. Favoring TRBV28, TRBJ1-2 and TRBJ2-5 was a feature seen in persistent disease.

This clonotype was seen once. As yet, its antigen is unknown. Time point described: persistent/refractory GD, antithyroid drugs over 5 years with positive TRAb. Scientists built the TCR library using RNA that was extracted from PBMCs. The length of the CDR3 is 11 residues. The germline V gene has CDR1 LNHDA and CDR2 SQIVND (reference sequence). The ends were cut back, 6 bases at V and 10 bases at J, with 12 bases in the middle. Investigators prepared the TCR beta libraries by applying iRepertoire HTBI primers and Arm-PCR of CDR3 regions. Original processing notes: The identification of 60 or so TRBV and 11 to 15 TRBJ segments was made across samples. TCRdb re-analysed the multiplex PCR reads in MiXCR, keeping a single row per CDR3 protein. TCRdb's processing, not the authors' own work, is the source of the V and J calls. The sample carries 600,000 to 850,000 distinct CDR3 sequences, about 32% recorded once.

The receptor's source is a female donor with Graves disease. The starting material was peripheral blood mononuclear cells (PBMCs), obtained when the disease was refractory, from a patient treated with antithyroid drugs. The gene calls are TRBV19 and TRBJ1-1; D is possibly TRBD1 (5 bases). CDR3 amino acids: CASRWGRGAFF. Written as DNA, the CDR3 is TGTGCCAGTAGATGGGGAAGGGGAGCTTTCTTT.